These T cell receptor beta chains were read from a single sample in a study of blood T cell repertoires in COVID-19. The method was immunoSEQ multiplex PCR; TCRdb's version includes in-frame clones alone and lacks a portion of them. The table shows about 230,000 clones, with roughly four fifths occurring only once. Sequenced sample: peripheral blood. These receptors were taken from a man in his forties or fifties with active or convalescent COVID-19. Each CDR3 is given with its conserved first and last residue. D genes are given only for firm matches. Not every row has a clone size; where given, it reads once, few, many or a size class.

abundance	d_gene	v_gene	j_gene	CDR3aa	CDR3nt
few	TRBD2	TRBV9	TRBJ2-5	CASSVSGSSGGIETQYF	TGTGCCAGCAGCGTGTCTGGTTCTAGCGGGGGAATCGAGACCCAGTACTTC
-	-	TRBV25-1	TRBJ1-6	CASSEPASRAGRALHF	TGTGCCAGCAGTGAACCCGCCAGCAGGGCGGGAAGGGCCCTCCACTTT
-	TRBD2	TRBV6-1	TRBJ2-1	CASSELLGTSGIYNEQFF	TGTGCCAGCAGTGAATTGTTAGGTACTAGCGGAATTTACAATGAGCAGTTCTTC
-	TRBD2	TRBV6-1	TRBJ2-7	CASSEVSGGVGEQYF	TGTGCCAGCAGTGAAGTAAGCGGGGGAGTTGGGGAGCAGTACTTC
-	TRBD2	TRBV4-1	TRBJ2-1	CASSQIAGGLLGQFF	TGCGCCAGCAGCCAAATAGCGGGGGGCCTGCTTGGGCAGTTCTTC
few	-	TRBV3-1/TRBV3-2	TRBJ1-1	CASRRRADTEAFF	TGTGCCAGCAGACGGCGGGCGGACACTGAAGCTTTCTTT
-	-	TRBV21-1	TRBJ2-7	CASSPTESSYEQYF	TGTGCCAGCAGCCCGACAGAGAGTTCCTACGAGCAGTACTTC
once	TRBD1	TRBV28	TRBJ1-2	CASRQQGRYGYTF	TGTGCCAGCAGACAACAGGGGAGGTATGGCTACACCTTC
-	TRBD2	TRBV5-1	TRBJ2-7	CASSLALAEHYEQYF	TGCGCCAGCAGCTTGGCACTAGCGGAGCACTACGAGCAGTACTTC
-	TRBD1	TRBV6-5	TRBJ2-3	CASSPRGQQADTQYF	TGTGCCAGCAGCCCCAGGGGACAGCAAGCAGATACGCAGTATTTT
-	TRBD1	TRBV6-9	TRBJ1-1	CASSYSGLGQQNTEAFF	TGTGCCAGCAGTTATTCCGGTTTGGGACAGCAGAACACTGAAGCTTTCTTT
-	-	TRBV18	TRBJ1-5	CASSLFSGINQPQHF	TGTGCCAGCTCCCTGTTTTCAGGGATCAATCAGCCCCAGCATTTT
-	TRBD1	TRBV25-1	TRBJ1-3	CASSATGAGNTIYF	TGTGCCAGCAGTGCGACAGGGGCGGGAAACACCATATATTTT
-	TRBD2	TRBV29-1	TRBJ2-1	CSVVGLAGGIYNEQFF	TGCAGCGTTGTTGGACTAGCGGGGGGTATCTACAATGAGCAGTTCTTC
-	TRBD1	TRBV9	TRBJ1-5	CASSVSGGEQPQHF	TGTGCCAGCAGCGTGTCAGGGGGCGAACAGCCCCAGCATTTT
-	-	TRBV6-5	TRBJ2-7	CASRATGPLEQYF	TGTGCCAGCAGGGCAACAGGGCCCCTGGAGCAGTACTTC
-	TRBD1	TRBV9	TRBJ1-1	CASSVGIRGGGEGRAFF	TGTGCCAGCAGCGTAGGAATCAGAGGAGGGGGCGAGGGTAGGGCTTTCTTT
-	TRBD1	TRBV5-5	TRBJ2-7	CASSLAGQGGNEQYF	TGTGCCAGCAGCTTGGCGGGACAGGGAGGCAACGAGCAGTACTTC
once	-	TRBV28	TRBJ1-4	CASSQMGTNEKLFF	TGTGCCAGCAGTCAGATGGGCACTAATGAAAAACTGTTTTTT
-	-	TRBV10-1	TRBJ1-5	CASSESNRLAGGNQPQHF	TGCGCCAGCAGTGAGTCGAACAGACTTGCGGGGGGCAATCAGCCCCAGCATTTT
few	TRBD1	TRBV28	TRBJ1-5	CASIGGHNQPQHF	TGTGCCAGCATAGGGGGCCACAATCAGCCCCAGCATTTT
-	-	TRBV5-6	TRBJ2-3	CASSLGTGSDTQYF	TGTGCCAGCAGCTTGGGAACAGGGTCAGATACGCAGTATTTT
-	-	TRBV19	TRBJ1-2	CASSNQPGQGGYTF	TGTGCCAGTAGTAACCAGCCCGGGCAGGGGGGCTACACCTTC
-	TRBD1	TRBV3-1/TRBV3-2	TRBJ2-7	CASSQGTPGQPYF	TGTGCCAGCAGCCAAGGGACTCCGGGACAGCCTTACTTC
once	TRBD2	TRBV2	TRBJ2-1	CASSGTSGGAIYNEQFF	TGTGCCAGCAGTGGGACTAGCGGGGGGGCAATCTACAATGAGCAGTTCTTC
few	TRBD1	TRBV11-2	TRBJ1-2	CASSAGQGYGYTF	TGTGCCAGCAGCGCCGGACAGGGGTATGGCTACACCTTC
-	TRBD2	TRBV20-1	TRBJ2-1	CSASSGGPHNEQFF	TGCAGTGCTAGTAGCGGGGGCCCTCACAATGAGCAGTTCTTC
few	-	TRBV7-9	TRBJ1-2	CASSPTNLYGYTF	TGTGCCAGCAGCCCCACAAACCTCTATGGCTACACCTTC
-	TRBD1	TRBV12-3/TRBV12-4	TRBJ1-1	CASSTGDRSKAFF	TGTGCCAGCAGTACCGGGGACAGGTCCAAAGCTTTCTTT
-	-	TRBV7-9	TRBJ1-1	CASSAQVYSTEAFF	TGTGCCAGCAGCGCACAGGTTTATAGCACTGAAGCTTTCTTT
few	TRBD1	TRBV5-1	TRBJ1-1	CASRKGRGMNTEAFF	TGCGCCAGCAGAAAAGGCAGGGGGATGAACACTGAAGCTTTCTTT
-	-	TRBV24-1	TRBJ2-1	CATSDRPPSDNEQFF	TGTGCCACCAGTGATCGTCCTCCTAGCGACAATGAGCAGTTCTTC
-	TRBD1	TRBV19	TRBJ1-1	CASSKDRGMNTEAFF	TGTGCCAGTAGTAAGGACAGGGGGATGAACACTGAAGCTTTCTTT
once	TRBD2	TRBV6-2/TRBV6-3	TRBJ2-5	CASSYLGTSGVGETQYF	TGTGCCAGCAGTTACCTTGGGACTAGCGGGGTCGGCGAGACCCAGTACTTC
-	-	TRBV21-1	TRBJ2-7	CASSTGGRPSYEQYF	TGTGCCAGCAGTACGGGGGGGCGACCGTCCTACGAGCAGTACTTC
few	TRBD1	TRBV10-3	TRBJ1-1	CAISQGAKGEAFF	TGTGCCATCAGCCAGGGGGCGAAGGGTGAAGCTTTCTTT
-	TRBD1	TRBV6-5	TRBJ1-5	CASSSPGQGNQPQHF	TGTGCCAGCAGTTCCCCCGGACAGGGGAATCAGCCCCAGCATTTT
few	TRBD1	TRBV6-5	TRBJ1-1	CASSYSWTGVGTEAFF	TGTGCCAGCAGTTACTCATGGACAGGGGTGGGGACTGAAGCTTTCTTT
once	-	TRBV29-1	TRBJ1-3	CSVERGSDTIYF	TGCAGCGTTGAAAGGGGCTCGGACACCATATATTTT
-	TRBD2	TRBV11-2	TRBJ2-2	CASSLTSGVSGELFF	TGTGCCAGCAGCTTAACTAGCGGGGTCTCCGGGGAGCTGTTTTTT
-	-	TRBV11-3	TRBJ2-3	CASSLVRGDTQYF	TGTGCCAGCAGCTTAGTGCGGGGAGATACGCAGTATTTT
few	-	TRBV11-2	TRBJ2-1	CASSPQAYNEQFF	TGTGCCAGCAGCCCCCAGGCATACAATGAGCAGTTCTTC
few	TRBD1	TRBV6-2/TRBV6-3	TRBJ1-1	CASSQTGVTEAFF	TGTGCCAGCAGTCAAACAGGGGTCACTGAAGCTTTCTTT
-	TRBD1	TRBV19	TRBJ2-1	CASSISGTGGWNEQFF	TGTGCCAGTAGTATTTCCGGGACAGGAGGATGGAATGAGCAGTTCTTC
-	TRBD1	TRBV5-5	TRBJ1-1	CASSWGQQNTEAFF	TGTGCCAGCAGCTGGGGACAGCAGAACACTGAAGCTTTCTTT
-	TRBD2	TRBV6-5	TRBJ2-5	CASSRGGPQETQYF	TGTGCCAGCAGCCGGGGGGGTCCCCAAGAGACCCAGTACTTC
-	TRBD2	TRBV3-1/TRBV3-2	TRBJ2-7	CASSPISGRGKNEQYF	TGTGCCAGCAGCCCAATTTCGGGGAGGGGAAAGAACGAGCAGTACTTC
-	TRBD1	TRBV2	TRBJ1-6	CASSQDRVGNSPLHF	TGTGCCAGCAGCCAGGACAGGGTTGGCAATTCACCCCTCCACTTT
-	TRBD1	TRBV15	TRBJ1-4	CATSRGQGAANEKLFF	TGTGCCACCAGCAGAGGACAGGGGGCTGCTAATGAAAAACTGTTTTTT
-	-	TRBV3-1/TRBV3-2	TRBJ1-2	CASSQGASSNYGYTF	TGTGCCAGCAGCCAAGGCGCTTCGAGTAACTATGGCTACACCTTC
few	TRBD1	TRBV2	TRBJ2-1	CASSLGTGGSYNEQFF	TGTGCCAGCAGCCTAGGGACAGGCGGATCCTACAATGAGCAGTTCTTC
-	TRBD2	TRBV5-1	TRBJ2-7	CASSLEGGRDYEQYF	TGCGCCAGCAGCTTGGAGGGAGGGAGGGACTACGAGCAGTACTTC